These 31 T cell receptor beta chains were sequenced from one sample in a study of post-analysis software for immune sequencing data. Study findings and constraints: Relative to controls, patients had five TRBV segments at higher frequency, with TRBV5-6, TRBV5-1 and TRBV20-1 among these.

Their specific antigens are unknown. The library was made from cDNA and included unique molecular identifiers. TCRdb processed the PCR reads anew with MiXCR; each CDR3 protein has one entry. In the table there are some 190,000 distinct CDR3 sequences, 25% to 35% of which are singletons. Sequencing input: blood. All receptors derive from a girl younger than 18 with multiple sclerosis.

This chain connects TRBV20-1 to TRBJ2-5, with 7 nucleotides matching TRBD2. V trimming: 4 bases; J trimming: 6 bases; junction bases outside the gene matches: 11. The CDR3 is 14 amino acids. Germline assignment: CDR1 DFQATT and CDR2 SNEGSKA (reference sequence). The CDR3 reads CSATRVGGSQTQYF. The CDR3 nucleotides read TGCAGTGCTACCCGTGTGGGGGGGTCGCAGACCCAGTACTTC.

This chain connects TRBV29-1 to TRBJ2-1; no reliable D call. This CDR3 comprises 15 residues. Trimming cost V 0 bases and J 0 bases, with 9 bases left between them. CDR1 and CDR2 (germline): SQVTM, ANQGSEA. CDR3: CSVEDPGGSYNEQFF. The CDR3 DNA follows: TGCAGCGTTGAAGATCCTGGCGGCTCCTACAATGAGCAGTTCTTC.

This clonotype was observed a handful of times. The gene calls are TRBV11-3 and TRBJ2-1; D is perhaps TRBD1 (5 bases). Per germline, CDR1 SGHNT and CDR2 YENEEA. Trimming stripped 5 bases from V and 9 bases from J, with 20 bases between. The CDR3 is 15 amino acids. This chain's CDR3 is CASSVISQGRSEQFF. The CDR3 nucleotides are TGTGCCAGCAGCGTAATAAGCCAGGGCAGGAGTGAGCAGTTCTTC.

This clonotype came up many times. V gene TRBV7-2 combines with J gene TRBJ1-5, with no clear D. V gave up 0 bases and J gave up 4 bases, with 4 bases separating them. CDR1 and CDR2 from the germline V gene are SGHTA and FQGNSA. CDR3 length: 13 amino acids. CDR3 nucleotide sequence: TGTGCCAGCAGCTTAGCTCTTAATCAGCCCCAGCATTTT. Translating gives CASSLALNQPQHF.

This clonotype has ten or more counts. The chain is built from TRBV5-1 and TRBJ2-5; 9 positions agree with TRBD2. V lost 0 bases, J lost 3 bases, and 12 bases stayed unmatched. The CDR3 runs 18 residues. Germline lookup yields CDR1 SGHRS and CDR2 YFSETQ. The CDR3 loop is CASSLATSGPVRKETQYF. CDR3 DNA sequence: TGCGCCAGCAGCTTGGCCACTAGCGGGCCCGTCCGAAAAGAGACCCAGTACTTC.

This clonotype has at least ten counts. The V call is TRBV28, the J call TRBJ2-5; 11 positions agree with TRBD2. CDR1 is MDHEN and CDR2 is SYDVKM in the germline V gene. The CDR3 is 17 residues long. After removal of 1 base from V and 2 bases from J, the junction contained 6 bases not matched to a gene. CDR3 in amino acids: CASSLSRLAGSQETQYF. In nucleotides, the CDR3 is TGTGCCAGCAGTTTATCCAGACTAGCGGGATCTCAAGAGACCCAGTACTTC.

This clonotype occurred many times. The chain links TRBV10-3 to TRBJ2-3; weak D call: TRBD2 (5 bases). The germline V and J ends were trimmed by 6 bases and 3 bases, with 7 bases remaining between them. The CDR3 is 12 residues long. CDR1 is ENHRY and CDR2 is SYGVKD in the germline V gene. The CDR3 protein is CAISGETDTQYF. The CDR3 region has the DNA TGTGCCATCAGCGGGGAAACAGATACGCAGTATTTT.

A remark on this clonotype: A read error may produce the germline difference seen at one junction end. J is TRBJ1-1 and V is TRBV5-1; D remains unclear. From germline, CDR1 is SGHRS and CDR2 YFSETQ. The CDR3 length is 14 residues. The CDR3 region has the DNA TGCGCCGGCAGCTTATCATCAACGAACACTGAAGCTTTCTTT. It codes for CAGSLSSTNTEAFF.

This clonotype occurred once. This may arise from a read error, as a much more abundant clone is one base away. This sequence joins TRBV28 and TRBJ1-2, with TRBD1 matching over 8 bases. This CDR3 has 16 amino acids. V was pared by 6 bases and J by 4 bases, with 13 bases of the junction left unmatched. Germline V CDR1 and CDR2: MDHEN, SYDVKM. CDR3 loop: CASSPLRTGLRYGYTF. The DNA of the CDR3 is TGTGCCAGCAGCCCACTTCGGACAGGGCTCCGCTATGGCTACACCTTC.

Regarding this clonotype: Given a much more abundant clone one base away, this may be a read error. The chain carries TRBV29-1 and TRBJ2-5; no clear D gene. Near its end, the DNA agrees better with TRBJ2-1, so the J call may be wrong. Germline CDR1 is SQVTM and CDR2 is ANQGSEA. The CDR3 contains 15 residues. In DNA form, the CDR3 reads TGCAGCGTTGAAGGGAACTACTATGCTCAAGAGACCCAGTTCTTC. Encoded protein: CSVEGNYYAQETQFF.

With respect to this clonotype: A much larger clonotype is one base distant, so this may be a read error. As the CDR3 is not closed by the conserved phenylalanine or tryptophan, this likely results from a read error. CDR3 sequence: CASTVTRTSGGSDTQYC. For the CDR3, the DNA is TGTGCCAGCACCGTCACCCGGACTAGCGGGGGGTCAGATACGCAGTATTGT. The chain uses TRBV12-3 or TRBV12-4 and TRBJ2-3, with TRBD2 matching over 14 bases. Unmatched junction bases numbered 10, after V lost 7 bases and J lost 4 bases. CDR3 length: 17 residues.

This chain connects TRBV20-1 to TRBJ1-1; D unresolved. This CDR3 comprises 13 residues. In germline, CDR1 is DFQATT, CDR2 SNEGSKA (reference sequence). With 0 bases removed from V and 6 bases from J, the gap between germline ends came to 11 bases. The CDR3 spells CSARDAPAPEAFF. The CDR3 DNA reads TGCAGTGCTAGAGATGCCCCTGCCCCTGAAGCTTTCTTT.

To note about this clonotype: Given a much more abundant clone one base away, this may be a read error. This CDR3 is CSARDSPGTAYGYTF. The CDR3 region has the DNA TGCAGTGCTAGAGACTCCCCCGGGACAGCTTATGGCTACACCTTC. The chain has TRBV20-1 and TRBJ1-2; 7 bases agree with TRBD1. J lost 5 bases, V lost 0 bases, and 9 bases had no gene match. CDR1 is DFQATT, CDR2 SNEGSKA, per germline (reference sequence). CDR3 size: 15 residues.

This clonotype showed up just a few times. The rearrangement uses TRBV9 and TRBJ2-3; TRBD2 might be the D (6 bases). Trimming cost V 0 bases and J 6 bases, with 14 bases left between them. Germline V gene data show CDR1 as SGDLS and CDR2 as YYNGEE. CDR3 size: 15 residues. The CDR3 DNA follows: TGTGCCAGCAGCGTAGGGGGGGACTTCTGGGATACGCAGTATTTT. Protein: CASSVGGDFWDTQYF.

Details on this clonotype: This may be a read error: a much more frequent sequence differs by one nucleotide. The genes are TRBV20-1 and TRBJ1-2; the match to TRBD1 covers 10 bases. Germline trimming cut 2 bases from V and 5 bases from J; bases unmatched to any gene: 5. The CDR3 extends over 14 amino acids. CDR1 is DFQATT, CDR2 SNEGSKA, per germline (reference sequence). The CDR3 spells CSARRTGGKYGYTF. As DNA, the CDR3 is TGCAGTGCTAGACGGACAGGGGGGAAATATGGCTACACCTTC.

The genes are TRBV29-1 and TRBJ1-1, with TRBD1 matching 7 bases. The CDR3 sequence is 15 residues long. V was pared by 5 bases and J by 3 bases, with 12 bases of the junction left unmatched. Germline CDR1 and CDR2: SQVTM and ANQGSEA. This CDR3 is CSVPYRDSRDTEAFF. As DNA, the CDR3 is TGCAGCGTTCCCTACCGGGACAGTCGCGACACTGAAGCTTTCTTT.

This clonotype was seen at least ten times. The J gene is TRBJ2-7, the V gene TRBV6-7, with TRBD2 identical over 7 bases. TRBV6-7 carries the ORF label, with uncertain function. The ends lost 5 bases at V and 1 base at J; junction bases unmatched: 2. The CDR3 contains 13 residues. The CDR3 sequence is CASSPGLSYEQYF. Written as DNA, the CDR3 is TGTGCCAGCAGTCCGGGACTATCCTACGAGCAGTACTTC.

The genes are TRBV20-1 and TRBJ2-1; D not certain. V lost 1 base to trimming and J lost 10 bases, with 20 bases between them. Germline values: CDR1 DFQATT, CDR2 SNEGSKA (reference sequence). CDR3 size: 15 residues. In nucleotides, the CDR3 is TGCAGTGCTAGAGCATCGAGTAGGTATATCTACGAGCAGTTCTTC. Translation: CSARASSRYIYEQFF.

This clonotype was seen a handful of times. CDR3 sequence: CASSLVGGLSNTEAFF. Written as DNA, the CDR3 is TGCGCCAGCAGCTTGGTAGGGGGTCTGTCCAACACTGAAGCTTTCTTT. The chain uses TRBV5-1 and TRBJ1-1; a possible D gene is TRBD1 (6 bases). Germline-derived CDR1 and CDR2 are SGHRS and YFSETQ. The CDR3 is made up of 16 amino acids. V was trimmed by 0 bases and J by 2 bases, leaving 14 bases between them.

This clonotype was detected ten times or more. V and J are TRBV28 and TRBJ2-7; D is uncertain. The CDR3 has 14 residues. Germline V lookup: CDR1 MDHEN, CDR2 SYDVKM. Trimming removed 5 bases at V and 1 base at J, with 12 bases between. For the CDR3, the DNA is TGTGCCAGCAGTCCTCCTTCCCGGTCCTACGAGCAGTACTTC. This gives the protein CASSPPSRSYEQYF.

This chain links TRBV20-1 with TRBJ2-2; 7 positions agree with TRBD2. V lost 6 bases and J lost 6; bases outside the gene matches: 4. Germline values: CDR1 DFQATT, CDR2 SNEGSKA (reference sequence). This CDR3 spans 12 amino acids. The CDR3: CSALAGAGELFF. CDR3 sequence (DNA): TGCAGTGCCCTGGCGGGGGCCGGGGAGCTGTTTTTT.

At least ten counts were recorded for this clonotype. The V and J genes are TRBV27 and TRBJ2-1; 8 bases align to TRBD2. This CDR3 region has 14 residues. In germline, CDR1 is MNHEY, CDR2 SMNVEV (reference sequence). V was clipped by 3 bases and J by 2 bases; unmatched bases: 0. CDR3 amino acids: CASSFGGAYNEQFF. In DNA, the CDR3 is TGTGCCAGCAGTTTCGGGGGGGCCTACAATGAGCAGTTCTTC.

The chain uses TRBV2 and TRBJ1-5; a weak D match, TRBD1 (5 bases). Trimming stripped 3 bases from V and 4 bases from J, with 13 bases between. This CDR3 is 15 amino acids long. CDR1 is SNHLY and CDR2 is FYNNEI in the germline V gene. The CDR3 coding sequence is TGTGCCAGCAGTGATCGGACATCCCTTAATCAGCCCCAGCATTTT. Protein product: CASSDRTSLNQPQHF.

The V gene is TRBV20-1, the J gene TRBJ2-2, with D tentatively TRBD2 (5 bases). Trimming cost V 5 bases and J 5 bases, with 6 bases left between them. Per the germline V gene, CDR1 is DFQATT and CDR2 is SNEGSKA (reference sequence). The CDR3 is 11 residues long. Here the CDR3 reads CSADYTGELFF. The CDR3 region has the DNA TGCAGTGCTGACTATACCGGGGAGCTGTTTTTT.

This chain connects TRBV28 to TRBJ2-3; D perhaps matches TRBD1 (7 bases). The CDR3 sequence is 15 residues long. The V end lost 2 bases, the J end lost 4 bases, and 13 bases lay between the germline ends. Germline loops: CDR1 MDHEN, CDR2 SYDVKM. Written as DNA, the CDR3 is TGTGCCAGCAGTTTAAACCAGGGGGGAGCAGATACGCAGTATTTT. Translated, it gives CASSLNQGGADTQYF.

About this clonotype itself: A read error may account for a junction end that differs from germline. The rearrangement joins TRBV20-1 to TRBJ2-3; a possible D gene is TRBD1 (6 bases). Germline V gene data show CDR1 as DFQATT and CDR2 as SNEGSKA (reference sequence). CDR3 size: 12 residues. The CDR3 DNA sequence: TGCAGTGCTCCCCAAGAGGGGGATACGCAGTGTTTT. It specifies CSAPQEGDTQCF.

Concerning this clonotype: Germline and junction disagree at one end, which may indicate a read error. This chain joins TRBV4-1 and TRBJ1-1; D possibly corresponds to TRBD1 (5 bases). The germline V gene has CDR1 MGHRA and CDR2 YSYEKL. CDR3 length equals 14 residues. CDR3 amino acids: CAGSQGAMGTEAFF. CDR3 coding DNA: TGCGCCGGCAGCCAAGGGGCAATGGGCACTGAAGCTTTCTTT.

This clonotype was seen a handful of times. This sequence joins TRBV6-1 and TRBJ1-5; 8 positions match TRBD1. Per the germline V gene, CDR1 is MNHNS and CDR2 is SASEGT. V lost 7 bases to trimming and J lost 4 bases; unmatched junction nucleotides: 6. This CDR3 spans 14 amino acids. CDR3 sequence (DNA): TGTGCCAGCATGACAGGGGTGATGAATCAGCCCCAGCATTTT. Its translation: CASMTGVMNQPQHF.

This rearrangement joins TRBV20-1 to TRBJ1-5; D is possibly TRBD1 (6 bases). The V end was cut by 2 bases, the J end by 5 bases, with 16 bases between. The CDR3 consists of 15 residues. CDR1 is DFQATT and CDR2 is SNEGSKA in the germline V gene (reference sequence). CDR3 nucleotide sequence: TGCAGTGCTAGAAAGGACAGATCGTCCTATCAGCCCCAGCATTTT. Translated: CSARKDRSSYQPQHF.

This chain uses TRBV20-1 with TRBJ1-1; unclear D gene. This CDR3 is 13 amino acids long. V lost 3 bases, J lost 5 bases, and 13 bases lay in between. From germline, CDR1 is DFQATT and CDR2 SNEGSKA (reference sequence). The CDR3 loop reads CSASPPGNTEAFF. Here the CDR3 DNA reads TGCAGTGCTAGCCCACCGGGGAATACTGAAGCTTTCTTT.

The CDR3 sequence is CSARARGNEQYF. In DNA form, the CDR3 reads TGCAGTGCTCGAGCGAGAGGCAATGAGCAGTACTTC. The chain uses TRBV20-1 and TRBJ2-7; D unresolved. This CDR3 contains 12 residues. Per germline, CDR1 DFQATT and CDR2 SNEGSKA (reference sequence). The V and J ends lost 5 bases and 7 bases respectively, with 15 bases between them.